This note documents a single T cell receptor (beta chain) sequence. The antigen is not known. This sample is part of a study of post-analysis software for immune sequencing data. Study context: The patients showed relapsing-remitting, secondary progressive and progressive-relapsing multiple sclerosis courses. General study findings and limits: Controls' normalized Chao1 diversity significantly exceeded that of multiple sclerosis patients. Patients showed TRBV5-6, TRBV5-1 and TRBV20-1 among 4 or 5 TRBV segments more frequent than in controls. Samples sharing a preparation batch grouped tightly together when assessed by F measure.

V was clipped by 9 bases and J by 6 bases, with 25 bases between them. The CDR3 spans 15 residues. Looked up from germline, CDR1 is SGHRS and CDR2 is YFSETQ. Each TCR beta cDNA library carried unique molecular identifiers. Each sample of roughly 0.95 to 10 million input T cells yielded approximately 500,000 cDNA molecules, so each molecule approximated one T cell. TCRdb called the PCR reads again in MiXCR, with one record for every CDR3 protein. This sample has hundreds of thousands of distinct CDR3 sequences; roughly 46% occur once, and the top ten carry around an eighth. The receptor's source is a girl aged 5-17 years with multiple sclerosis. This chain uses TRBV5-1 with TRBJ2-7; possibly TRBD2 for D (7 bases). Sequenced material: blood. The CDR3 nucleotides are TGCGCCACCAAGCTCGGGGTTTCGGGGGGCGGCGAGCAGTACTTC. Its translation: CATKLGVSGGGEQYF.